This is a list of T cell receptor beta chains from one sample in a study of blood T cell repertoires in COVID-19. Assay: immunoSEQ multiplex PCR; the TCRdb copy retains only in-frame clones and omits some. The sample has over 90,000 clones, roughly nine tenths seen once; the top ten hold approximately 5.6%. Sequenced sample: peripheral blood. The receptors originated from a woman in her forties or fifties with COVID-19, enrolled during active disease. The CDR3 runs from the conserved cysteine through the conserved F or W. D genes are given only for firm matches. The size of a clone is reported for some rows only, either as once, few or many, or as a class for expanded clones.

d_call	clone_size	j_call	v_call	cdr3_aa	cdr3_nt
TRBD2	-	TRBJ2-3	TRBV11-2	CASSLGGTSGGAETQYF	TGTGCCAGCAGCTTAGGAGGGACTAGCGGGGGGGCCGAGACGCAGTATTTT
TRBD1	-	TRBJ1-4	TRBV19	CASSRQGAGEKLFF	TGTGCCAGTTCTAGACAGGGGGCAGGTGAAAAACTGTTTTTT
-	-	TRBJ1-1	TRBV6-5	CASSYEGRNTEAFF	TGTGCCAGCAGTTACGAGGGTAGGAACACTGAAGCTTTCTTT
-	-	TRBJ1-1	TRBV6-5	CASSYGQYTEAFF	TGTGCCAGCAGTTATGGACAGTACACTGAAGCTTTCTTT
TRBD2	-	TRBJ2-2	TRBV7-2	CASSLSTSGGARELFF	TGTGCCAGCAGCTTGTCGACTAGCGGGGGGGCCCGGGAGCTGTTTTTT
TRBD1	-	TRBJ2-1	TRBV19	CASSDRGQGYSSYNEQFF	TGTGCCAGTAGCGATAGAGGACAGGGGTATAGCTCCTACAATGAGCAGTTCTTC
-	-	TRBJ1-5	TRBV7-8	CASSPGNQPQHF	TGTGCCAGCAGCCCGGGGAATCAGCCCCAGCATTTT
-	-	TRBJ2-7	TRBV30	CAWSRKADQNYEQYF	TGTGCCTGGAGCCGTAAGGCGGATCAGAACTACGAGCAGTACTTC
TRBD1	-	TRBJ2-1	TRBV9	CASSQTWTGQHYNEQFF	TGTGCCAGCAGTCAGACTTGGACAGGACAGCACTACAATGAGCAGTTCTTC
-	-	TRBJ2-7	TRBV5-4	CASSLGQDYEQYF	TGTGCCAGCAGCTTGGGACAGGACTACGAGCAGTACTTC
TRBD1	-	TRBJ2-5	TRBV7-9	CASSGFGQGAGETQYF	TGTGCCAGCAGCGGATTTGGACAGGGGGCTGGGGAGACCCAGTACTTC
TRBD1	-	TRBJ2-3	TRBV19	CASSFGSGGRTDTQYF	TGTGCCAGTAGTTTCGGATCAGGGGGTAGGACAGATACGCAGTATTTT
-	-	TRBJ2-5	TRBV28	CASSPTPRGKETQYF	TGTGCCAGCAGCCCGACCCCCCGGGGGAAAGAGACCCAGTACTTC
-	once	TRBJ1-6	TRBV18	CASSGVLTSYNSPLHF	TGTGCCAGCTCCGGGGTTCTTACCTCCTATAATTCACCCCTCCACTTT
TRBD1	once	TRBJ1-1	TRBV14	CASSLRQGQTEAFF	TGTGCCAGCAGCCTCCGACAGGGACAAACTGAAGCTTTCTTT
TRBD2	-	TRBJ2-2	TRBV7-3	CASSLKPGLAGERNTGELFF	TGTGCCAGCAGCTTAAAGCCAGGACTAGCGGGGGAACGGAACACCGGGGAGCTGTTTTTT
TRBD2	-	TRBJ2-1	TRBV10-2	CASIGLAERGDNEQFF	TGCGCCAGCATAGGACTAGCGGAGAGGGGGGACAATGAGCAGTTCTTC
TRBD1	-	TRBJ2-6	TRBV4-1	CASSQGTGSSGANVLTF	TGCGCCAGCAGCCAAGGGACAGGGAGTTCTGGGGCCAACGTCCTGACTTTC
-	-	TRBJ1-1	TRBV9	CASSVALGGMNTEAFF	TGTGCCAGCAGCGTAGCCCTCGGGGGGATGAACACTGAAGCTTTCTTT
TRBD1	-	TRBJ1-2	TRBV30	CAWRGGTGKYGYTF	TGTGCCTGGAGGGGAGGGACAGGGAAATATGGCTACACCTTC
-	-	TRBJ2-6	TRBV11-3	CASSQGYVGANVLTF	TGTGCCAGCAGCCAGGGGTACGTTGGGGCCAACGTCCTGACTTTC
TRBD2	-	TRBJ2-5	TRBV11-2	CASSDRTSGGRKTQYF	TGTGCCAGCAGCGACCGGACTAGCGGGGGACGAAAGACCCAGTACTTC